The 2 T cell receptor beta chains below all came from one sample that was sequenced in a study of blood T cells in healthy people across ages. Primers used in a second PCR of about 6 to 12 cycles were a sample-barcoded 5' primer and a J-beta primer mix. Via MiXCR, TCRdb re-called the 5' RACE reads, giving one row per CDR3 protein. This sample has under 2,000,000 distinct CDR3 sequences, with 49% found just once. Sequenced material: blood. All receptors derive from a woman in her thirties or forties in good health.

Note on this clonotype: At one end, the junction sequence differs from germline, possibly due to a read error. CDR3 coding DNA: TGCGTCAGCAGCCCCCAAAAGGGAGGGAAAAACATTCAGTACTTC. Translating gives CVSSPQKGGKNIQYF. This rearrangement joins TRBV5-1 to TRBJ2-4, with TRBD2 matching 7 bases. This CDR3 is built from 15 residues. Germline loops: CDR1 SGHRS, CDR2 YFSETQ.

This clonotype was seen a single time. The chain is built from TRBV3-1 and TRBJ1-4; the D gene is possibly TRBD1 (5 bases). Germline loops: CDR1 LGHDT, CDR2 YNNKEL (reference sequence). The CDR3 contains 16 residues. Between the trimmed V and J ends, which lost 4 bases and 2 bases, there was a span of 14 bases. The CDR3 loop reads CASSPGTLLTNEKLFF. DNA for the CDR3: TGTGCCAGCAGCCCCGGGACCCTCCTCACTAATGAAAAACTGTTTTTT. The full variable domain, rest sourced from reference TRBV3-1 and TRBJ1-4, is DTAVSQTPKYLVTQMGNDKSIKCEQNLGHDTMYWYKQDSKKFLKIMFSYNNKELIINETVPNRFSPKSPDKAHLNLHINSLELGDSAVYFCASSPGTLLTNEKLFFGSGTQLSVL.